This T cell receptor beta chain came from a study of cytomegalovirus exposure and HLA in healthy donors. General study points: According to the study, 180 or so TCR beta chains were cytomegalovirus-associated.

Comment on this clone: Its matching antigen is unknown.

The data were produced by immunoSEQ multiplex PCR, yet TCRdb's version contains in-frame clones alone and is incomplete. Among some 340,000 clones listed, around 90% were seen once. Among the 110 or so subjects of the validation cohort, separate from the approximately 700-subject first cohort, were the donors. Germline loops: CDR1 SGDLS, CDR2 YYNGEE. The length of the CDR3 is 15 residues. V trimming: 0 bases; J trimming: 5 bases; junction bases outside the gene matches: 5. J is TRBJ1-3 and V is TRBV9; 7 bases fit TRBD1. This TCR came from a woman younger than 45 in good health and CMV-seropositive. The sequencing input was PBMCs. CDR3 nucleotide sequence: TGTGCCAGCAGCGTAGGAGACAGGGAACGAAACACCATATATTTT. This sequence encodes CASSVGDRERNTIYF.